The entry below describes one T cell receptor beta chain. The antigen is unknown. Alpha and beta constant-region primers primed reverse transcription of about 500 ng RNA. Each of the alpha and beta chains got its own library through chain-specific third strand synthesis with indices. A single primer pair per chain amplified all rearrangements, with per-molecule barcodes. TCRdb ran MiXCR on the 5' RACE reads and lists one entry per CDR3 protein. The table shows about 10,000 distinct CDR3 sequences, with about 6.5% occurring only once. This record belongs to a study of HIV-infected patients and healthy controls. Study conclusions and caveats: Slight age and sex differences between study cohorts did not explain the diversity differences. In healthy controls, MAIT alpha CDR3s were common; in HIV+ repertoires, severely depleted.

Roughly three months, about 14 weeks, into antiretroviral therapy, follow-up blood was collected. Whole blood was used without fractionation, so all unsorted peripheral T cells were included. Germline CDR1 SGHDN, CDR2 FVKESK. The germline V and J ends were trimmed by 2 bases and 5 bases, with 27 bases remaining between them. This CDR3 has 19 amino acids. The receptor was derived from an adult with HIV infection. The donor label of this sample is uncertain. Source: blood, taken during antiretroviral therapy. The V call is TRBV14, the J call TRBJ1-1; the D is unclear. For the CDR3, the DNA is TGTGCCAGCAGCCAATCAATTAGCGGTGGGCAACCCTTGGGTACTGAAGCTTTCTTT. Protein sequence: CASSQSISGGQPLGTEAFF.